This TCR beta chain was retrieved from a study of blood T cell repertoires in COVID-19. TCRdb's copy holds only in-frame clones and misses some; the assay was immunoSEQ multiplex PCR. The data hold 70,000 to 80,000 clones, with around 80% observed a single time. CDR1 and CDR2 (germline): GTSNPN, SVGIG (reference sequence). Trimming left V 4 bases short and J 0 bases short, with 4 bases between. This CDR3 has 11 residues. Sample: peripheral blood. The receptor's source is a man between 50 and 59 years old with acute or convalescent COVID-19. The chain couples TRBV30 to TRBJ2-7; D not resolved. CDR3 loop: CAWKLSYEQYF. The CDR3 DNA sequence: TGTGCCTGGAAGCTCTCCTACGAGCAGTACTTC.